This passage covers 5 T cell receptor beta chains from one sample sequenced in a study of Ad26.COV2.S vaccination and SARS-CoV-2 variants. Regarding treatment: some 20 received Ad26.COV2.S at low or high dose, single or two shots; 5 received placebo; per-sample allocation not given. Specimens were obtained on day 63 following the first vaccine or placebo injection. TCRdb's table, derived via immunoSEQ multiplex PCR, lists solely in-frame clones and lacks some. The sample carries about 350,000 clones, about 86% recorded once. The sequencing here drew on peripheral blood, taken in a trial of Ad26.COV2.S vaccine versus placebo. These receptors were obtained from a person between 18 and 60 years old who received the Ad26.COV2.S COVID-19 vaccine or a placebo.

This clone was recorded only once. The chain carries TRBV6-5 and TRBJ2-7; the D gene is possibly TRBD1 (5 bases). The CDR3 totals 12 residues. Germline V gives CDR1 MNHEY, CDR2 SVGAGI. V was shortened by 6 bases and J by 0 bases, with 6 bases between the two germline ends. The CDR3 region is CASRGASYEQYF. In DNA form, the CDR3 reads TGTGCCAGCAGAGGGGCCTCCTACGAGCAGTACTTC.

The gene calls are TRBV7-2 and TRBJ2-7; D call uncertain. The V gene's germline CDR1 is SGHTA and CDR2 FQGNSA. The CDR3 is 15 amino acids. The V gene lost 4 bases and the J gene lost 2 bases, with 15 bases spanning the gap. Here the CDR3 reads CASSSTGYGAYEQYF. CDR3 nucleotides: TGTGCCAGCAGCTCCACCGGGTATGGGGCCTACGAGCAGTACTTC.

Many counts were recorded for this clone. The genes are TRBV30 and TRBJ2-7, with D possibly TRBD1 on 6 matching bases. Per the germline V gene, CDR1 is GTSNPN and CDR2 is SVGIG (reference sequence). Trimming stripped 3 bases from V and 4 bases from J, with 28 bases between. The CDR3 loop spans 18 amino acids. The CDR3 protein is CAWSPIGGRRMTAYEQYF. The CDR3 DNA reads as TGTGCCTGGAGCCCTATAGGGGGACGAAGGATGACAGCTTACGAGCAGTACTTC.

The V call is TRBV19, the J call TRBJ2-7; possible D gene TRBD1, 5 bases. Germline V gives CDR1 LNHDA, CDR2 SQIVND (reference sequence). V was clipped by 3 bases and J by 3 bases, with 12 bases between them. This CDR3 region has 14 residues. The CDR3 is CASSIPGQNYEQYF. CDR3 coding DNA: TGTGCCAGTAGTATTCCAGGGCAAAACTACGAGCAGTACTTC. The full variable domain, with the rest looked up from reference TRBV19 and TRBJ2-7, is DGGITQSPKYLFRKEGQNVTLSCEQNLNHDAMYWYRQDPGQGLRLIYYSQIVNDFQKGDIAEGYSVSREKKESFPLTVTSAQKNPTAFYLCASSIPGQNYEQYFGPGTRLTVT.

J is TRBJ2-5 and V is TRBV5-1; maybe TRBD2 (6 bases). This CDR3 comprises 13 residues. The V gene lost 3 bases and the J gene lost 3 bases, with 9 bases spanning the gap. Germline values: CDR1 SGHRS, CDR2 YFSETQ. The DNA of the CDR3 is TGCGCCAGCAGCTCGGGACTGAAAGAGACCCAGTACTTC. The encoded protein is CASSSGLKETQYF.